This T cell receptor (beta chain) was captured in a study of cytomegalovirus exposure and HLA in healthy donors. Study summary: The same platform was used for the 90 to 150 validation repertoires as for the 666 first-cohort repertoires, as reported in a later analysis.

Sequencing was performed with immunoSEQ multiplex PCR; in TCRdb, only in-frame clones are kept and a portion is missing. The sample holds some 79,000 clones, around 94% seen once. V was clipped by 5 bases and J by 5 bases; unmatched bases: 8. In germline, CDR1 is LNHNV, CDR2 YYDKDF (reference sequence). The CDR3 consists of 16 residues. The specimen was PBMCs. The J gene is TRBJ2-3, the V gene TRBV15; 12 positions agree with TRBD2. This clonotype originated in a woman between 18 and 29 years old in good health and CMV-seropositive. The CDR3 sequence: CATSGLLAGGRDTQYF. In DNA, the CDR3 is TGTGCCACCAGCGGTTTGCTAGCGGGGGGGCGAGATACGCAGTATTTT.